These T cell receptor beta chains were read from a single sample in a study of OX40 agonist ivuxolimab in advanced cancers. Clones were read by immunoSEQ multiplex PCR, and TCRdb kept only the in-frame ones, dropping some. The table has 120,000 or so clones, roughly nine tenths seen once. Sequenced here: CD4+ or CD8+ T cells sorted from blood, sampled in a trial of the OX40 agonist ivuxolimab. The source of these receptors is an adult with an advanced solid tumor such as melanoma, head and neck, liver or kidney cancer. Both conserved end residues are part of each CDR3. The order of the fields is CDR3 length, J gene, V gene, D gene, clone size, CDR3 protein, CDR3 DNA. The D gene is left open where the match is weak. Size is omitted from some rows. Given values are once, few, many or a class for expanded clones.

>13|TRBJ1-5|TRBV5-1|.|.
CASSQGDNQPQHF
TGCGCCAGCAGTCAGGGTGACAATCAGCCCCAGCATTTT
>14|TRBJ1-6|TRBV2|.|.
CASSDRSVISPLHF
TGTGCCAGCAGTGACAGGTCGGTCATATCACCCCTCCACTTT
>17|TRBJ2-2|TRBV28|TRBD2|.
CASSWGGGATDTGELFF
TGTGCCAGCAGTTGGGGGGGAGGGGCGACGGACACCGGGGAGCTGTTTTTT
>14|TRBJ1-5|TRBV5-5|.|.
CASSFDWSVIPQHF
TGTGCCAGCAGCTTTGACTGGTCAGTTATACCCCAGCATTTT
>13|TRBJ2-7|TRBV4-1|.|once
CASSTGLPYEQYF
TGCGCCAGCAGCACGGGACTCCCCTACGAGCAGTACTTC
>15|TRBJ2-1|TRBV6-1|TRBD2|.
CASSVSSGGFNEQFF
TGTGCCAGCAGTGTCTCTAGCGGGGGATTCAATGAGCAGTTCTTC
>14|TRBJ1-4|TRBV4-3|.|.
CASSLGGSNEKLFF
TGCGCCAGCAGCCTGGGGGGATCTAATGAAAAACTGTTTTTT
>13|TRBJ2-3|TRBV19|.|.
CASSVPATDTQYF
TGTGCCAGTTCCGTGCCGGCTACAGATACGCAGTATTTT
>14|TRBJ2-3|TRBV6-6|.|.
CASSYPDGTDTQYF
TGTGCCAGCAGTTATCCCGATGGCACAGATACGCAGTATTTT
>15|TRBJ2-3|TRBV6-1|.|once
CASSEAVGGTDTQYF
TGTGCCAGCAGTGAAGCGGTGGGGGGCACAGATACGCAGTATTTT
>13|TRBJ1-1|TRBV19|.|.
CASTIGKKNEAFF
TGTGCCAGTACCATAGGTAAAAAGAATGAAGCTTTCTTT
>11|TRBJ2-5|TRBV5-1|.|.
CASSTQETQYF
TGCGCCAGCAGCACACAAGAGACCCAGTACTTC
>14|TRBJ1-5|TRBV30|.|.
CAWSGFGGDQPQHF
TGTGCCTGGAGTGGATTTGGGGGTGACCAGCCCCAGCATTTT
>17|TRBJ2-1|TRBV18|.|.
CASSPRGGTESYNEQFF
TGTGCCAGCTCACCACGGGGCGGGACCGAATCCTACAATGAGCAGTTCTTC
>17|TRBJ1-1|TRBV5-1|TRBD1|.
CASSLRPGQDMNTEAFF
TGCGCCAGCAGCTTAAGACCGGGACAGGACATGAACACTGAAGCTTTCTTT
>12|TRBJ1-2|TRBV28|.|few
CAIGDIRYGYTF
TGTGCCATTGGGGACATTCGCTATGGCTACACCTTC
>17|TRBJ1-3|TRBV4-1|.|.
CASSQGPAQGPGNTIYF
TGCGCCAGCAGCCAAGGCCCGGCTCAGGGTCCTGGAAACACCATATATTTT
>13|TRBJ2-3|TRBV7-2|.|.
CASSLEGPDTQYF
TGTGCCAGCAGCTTAGAGGGTCCAGATACGCAGTATTTT
>16|TRBJ2-1|TRBV4-1|TRBD2|.
CASSQEARTSGIKQFF
TGCGCCAGCAGCCAAGAGGCCAGGACTAGCGGTATAAAGCAGTTCTTC
>17|TRBJ2-7|TRBV9|TRBD2|.
CASSVAGISGGNYEQYF
TGTGCCAGCAGCGTAGCCGGGATTAGCGGGGGGAACTACGAGCAGTACTTC
>14|TRBJ2-5|TRBV5-1|.|once
CASSRGHFQETQYF
TGCGCCAGCAGCAGGGGACACTTCCAAGAGACCCAGTACTTC
>13|TRBJ1-4|TRBV6-1|.|.
CASSLDGTEKLFF
TGTGCCAGCAGTCTCGATGGTACTGAAAAACTGTTTTTT
>15|TRBJ2-7|TRBV7-9|.|once
CASSLAAGVPHEQYF
TGTGCCAGCAGCTTAGCTGCAGGCGTCCCCCACGAGCAGTACTTC
>11|TRBJ2-1|TRBV6-6|.|.
CASSRYNEQFF
TGTGCCAGCAGTCGCTACAATGAGCAGTTCTTC
>14|TRBJ1-2|TRBV30|.|.
CAWSPTKTSYGYTF
TGTGCCTGGAGTCCCACGAAGACCAGCTATGGCTACACCTTC
>13|TRBJ1-1|TRBV28|.|.
CASSPTENTEAFF
TGTGCCAGCAGCCCGACAGAGAACACTGAAGCTTTCTTT
>14|TRBJ1-1|TRBV2|.|.
CASSVQQENTEAFF
TGTGCCAGCAGTGTCCAACAGGAAAACACTGAAGCTTTCTTT
>15|TRBJ1-1|TRBV19|.|.
CASTPTGYMNTEAFF
TGTGCCAGCACCCCTACAGGATACATGAACACTGAAGCTTTCTTT
>15|TRBJ2-1|TRBV4-1|.|once
CASSNRGALYNEQFF
TGCGCCAGCAGCAACCGGGGGGCCCTCTACAATGAGCAGTTCTTC
>16|TRBJ2-7|TRBV7-2|.|.
CASSFGPGRFSYEQYF
TGTGCCAGCAGTTTCGGCCCGGGACGTTTCTCCTACGAGCAGTACTTC
>15|TRBJ1-2|TRBV9|.|.
CASSVDAGVRYGYTF
TGTGCCAGCAGCGTAGACGCAGGGGTGCGTTATGGCTACACCTTC
>14|TRBJ2-5|TRBV5-1|.|.
CASSNTGLQETQYF
TGCGCCAGCAGCAACACAGGGCTACAAGAGACCCAGTACTTC
>15|TRBJ2-2|TRBV18|.|.
CASSLGTGNTGELFF
TGTGCCAGCTCACTTGGGACGGGGAACACCGGGGAGCTGTTTTTT
>12|TRBJ2-1|TRBV7-9|.|.
CASSLASGEQFF
TGTGCCAGCAGCTTAGCTAGCGGTGAGCAGTTCTTC
>14|TRBJ2-2|TRBV19|TRBD1|.
CASLGQENTGELFF
TGTGCCAGCCTAGGACAGGAGAACACCGGGGAGCTGTTTTTT
>12|TRBJ1-5|TRBV6-6|.|.
CASSLSRQPQHF
TGTGCCAGCAGTCTCTCTAGACAGCCCCAGCATTTT
>14|TRBJ1-1|TRBV7-3|.|.
CASSLTTGNTEAFF
TGTGCCAGCAGCTTAACCACAGGGAACACTGAAGCTTTCTTT
>15|TRBJ2-2|TRBV15|.|.
CATSSSGRGTGELFF
TGTGCCACCAGCAGCTCAGGGAGGGGGACCGGGGAGCTGTTTTTT
>13|TRBJ2-2|TRBV28|.|.
CASSLPNTGELFF
TGTGCCAGCAGTTTACCGAACACCGGGGAGCTGTTTTTT
>13|TRBJ2-5|TRBV5-5|.|.
CASSVQVQETQYF
TGTGCCAGCAGCGTACAGGTCCAAGAGACCCAGTACTTC
>12|TRBJ1-1|TRBV4-3|.|once
CASSRQDTEAFF
TGCGCCAGCAGCCGACAAGACACTGAAGCTTTCTTT
>15|TRBJ1-3|TRBV19|.|.
CASSILTPSGNTIYF
TGTGCCAGTAGTATTCTGACACCCTCTGGAAACACCATATATTTT
>14|TRBJ2-7|TRBV30|.|.
CAWENREQDYEQYF
TGTGCCTGGGAAAACAGGGAGCAGGACTACGAGCAGTACTTC
>11|TRBJ2-7|TRBV7-9|.|once
CASSLSHEQYF
TGTGCCAGCAGCTTGTCCCACGAGCAGTACTTC
>15|TRBJ1-5|TRBV2|.|few
CASSTGPGGNQPQHF
TGTGCCAGCAGCACCGGGCCAGGAGGCAATCAGCCCCAGCATTTT
>14|TRBJ1-6|TRBV5-6|.|.
CASSLGMDGSPLHF
TGTGCCAGCAGCTTGGGAATGGACGGCTCACCCCTCCACTTT
>15|TRBJ1-1|TRBV7-9|TRBD1|few
CASSLRTGQNTEAFF
TGTGCCAGCAGCCTAAGGACAGGGCAAAACACTGAAGCTTTCTTT